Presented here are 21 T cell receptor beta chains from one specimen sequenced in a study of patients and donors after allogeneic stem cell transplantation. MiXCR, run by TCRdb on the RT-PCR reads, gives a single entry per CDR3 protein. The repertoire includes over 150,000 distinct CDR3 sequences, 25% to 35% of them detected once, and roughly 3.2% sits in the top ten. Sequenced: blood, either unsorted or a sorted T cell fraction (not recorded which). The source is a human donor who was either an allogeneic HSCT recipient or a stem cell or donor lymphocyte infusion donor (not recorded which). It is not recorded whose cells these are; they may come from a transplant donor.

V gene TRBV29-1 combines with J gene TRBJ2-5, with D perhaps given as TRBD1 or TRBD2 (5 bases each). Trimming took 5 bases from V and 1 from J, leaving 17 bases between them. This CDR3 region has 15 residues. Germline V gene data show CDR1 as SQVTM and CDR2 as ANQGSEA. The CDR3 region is CSVNGGPHSQETQYF. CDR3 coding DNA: TGCAGCGTTAATGGGGGACCGCATTCCCAAGAGACCCAGTACTTC. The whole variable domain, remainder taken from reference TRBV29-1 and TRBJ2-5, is SAVISQKPSRDICQRGTSLTIQCQVDSQVTMMFWYRQQPGQSLTLIATANQGSEATYESGFVIDKFPISRPNLTFSTLTVSNMSPEDSSIYLCSVNGGPHSQETQYFGPGTRLLVL.

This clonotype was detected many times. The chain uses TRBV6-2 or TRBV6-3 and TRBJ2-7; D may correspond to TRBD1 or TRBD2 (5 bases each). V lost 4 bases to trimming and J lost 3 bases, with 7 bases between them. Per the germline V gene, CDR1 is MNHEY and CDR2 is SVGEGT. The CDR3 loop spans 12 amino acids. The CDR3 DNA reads TGTGCCAGCAGTTGGGACGGCTACGAGCAGTACTTC. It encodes CASSWDGYEQYF.

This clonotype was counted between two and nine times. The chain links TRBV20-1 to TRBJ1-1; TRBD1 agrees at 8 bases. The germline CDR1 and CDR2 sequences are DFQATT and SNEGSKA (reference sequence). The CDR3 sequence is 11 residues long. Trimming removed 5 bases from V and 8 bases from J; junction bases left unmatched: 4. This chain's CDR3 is CSAYGQGEAFF. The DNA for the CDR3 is TGCAGTGCTTACGGACAGGGAGAAGCTTTCTTT.

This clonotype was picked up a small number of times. The CDR3 protein is CASSHSGVSYNEQFF. In DNA form, the CDR3 reads TGTGCCAGCAGCCATAGCGGAGTCTCCTACAATGAGCAGTTCTTC. V gene TRBV3-1 combines with J gene TRBJ2-1, with a possible D match to TRBD2 (6 bases). CDR1 and CDR2 (germline): LGHDT, YNNKEL (reference sequence). The CDR3 runs 15 residues. V was clipped by 3 bases and J by 0 bases, with 9 bases between them.

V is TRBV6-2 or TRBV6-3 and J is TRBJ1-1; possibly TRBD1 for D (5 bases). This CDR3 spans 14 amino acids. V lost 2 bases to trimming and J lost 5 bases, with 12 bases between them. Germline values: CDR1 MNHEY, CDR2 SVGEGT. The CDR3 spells CASSYATGRTEAFF. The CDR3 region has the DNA TGTGCCAGCAGTTACGCGACGGGACGGACTGAAGCTTTCTTT.

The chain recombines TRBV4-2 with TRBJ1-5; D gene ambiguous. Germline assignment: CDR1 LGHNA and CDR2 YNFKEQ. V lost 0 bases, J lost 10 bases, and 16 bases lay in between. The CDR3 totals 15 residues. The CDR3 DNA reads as TGTGCCAGCAGCCAAGATGAGCACCTTATCAGCCCCCAGCATTTT. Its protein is CASSQDEHLISPQHF.

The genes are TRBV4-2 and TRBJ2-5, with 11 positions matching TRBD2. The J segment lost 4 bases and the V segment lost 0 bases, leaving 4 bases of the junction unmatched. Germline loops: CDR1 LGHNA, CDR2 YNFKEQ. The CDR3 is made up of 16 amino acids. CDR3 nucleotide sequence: TGTGCCAGCAGCCAAGATAGCGGGAGGGCCGGAGAGACCCAGTACTTC. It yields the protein CASSQDSGRAGETQYF.

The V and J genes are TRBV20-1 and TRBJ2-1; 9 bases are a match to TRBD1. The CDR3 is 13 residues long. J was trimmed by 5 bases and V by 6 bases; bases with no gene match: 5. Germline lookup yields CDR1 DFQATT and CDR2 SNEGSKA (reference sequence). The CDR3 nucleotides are TGCAGTGCGCGGGACAGGGAGAACAATGAGCAGTTCTTC. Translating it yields CSARDRENNEQFF.

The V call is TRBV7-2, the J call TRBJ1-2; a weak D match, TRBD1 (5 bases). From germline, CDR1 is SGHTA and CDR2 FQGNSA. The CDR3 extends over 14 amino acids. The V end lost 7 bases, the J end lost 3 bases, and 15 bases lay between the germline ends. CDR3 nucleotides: TGTGCCAGCAACCCCTCGGCGGGGGACTATGGCTACACCTTC. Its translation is CASNPSAGDYGYTF.

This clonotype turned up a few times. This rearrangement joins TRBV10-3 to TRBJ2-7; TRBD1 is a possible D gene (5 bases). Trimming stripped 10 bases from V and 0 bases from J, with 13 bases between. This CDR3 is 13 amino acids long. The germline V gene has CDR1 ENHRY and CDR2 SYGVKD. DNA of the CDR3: TGTGCCAGCATCCAGGACACCTCCTACGAGCAGTACTTC. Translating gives CASIQDTSYEQYF.

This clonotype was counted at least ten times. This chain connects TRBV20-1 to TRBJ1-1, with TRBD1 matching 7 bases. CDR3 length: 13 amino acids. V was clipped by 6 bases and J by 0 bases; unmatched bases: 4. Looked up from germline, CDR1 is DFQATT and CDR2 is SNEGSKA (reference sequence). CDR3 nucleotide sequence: TGCAGTGCCCCGGGACAGCTGAACACTGAAGCTTTCTTT. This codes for CSAPGQLNTEAFF.

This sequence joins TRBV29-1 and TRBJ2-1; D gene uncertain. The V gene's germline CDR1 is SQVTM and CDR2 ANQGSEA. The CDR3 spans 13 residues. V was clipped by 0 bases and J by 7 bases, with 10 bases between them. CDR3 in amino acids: CSVEDYARNEQFF. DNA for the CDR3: TGCAGCGTTGAAGATTACGCTAGGAATGAGCAGTTCTTC.

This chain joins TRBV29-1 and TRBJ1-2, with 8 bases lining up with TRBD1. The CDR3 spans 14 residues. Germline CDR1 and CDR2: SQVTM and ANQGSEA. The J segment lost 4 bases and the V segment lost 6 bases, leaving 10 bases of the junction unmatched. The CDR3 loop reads CSVPRRQGTYGYTF. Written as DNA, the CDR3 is TGCAGCGTCCCCCGGAGACAGGGGACCTATGGCTACACCTTC.

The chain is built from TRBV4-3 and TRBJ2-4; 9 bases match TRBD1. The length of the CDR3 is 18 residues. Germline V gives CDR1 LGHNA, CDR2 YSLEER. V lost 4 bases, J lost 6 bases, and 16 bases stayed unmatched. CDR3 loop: CASSRYPSRDRDINIQYF. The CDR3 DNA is TGCGCCAGCAGCCGCTACCCCAGTCGGGACAGGGATATAAACATTCAGTACTTC.

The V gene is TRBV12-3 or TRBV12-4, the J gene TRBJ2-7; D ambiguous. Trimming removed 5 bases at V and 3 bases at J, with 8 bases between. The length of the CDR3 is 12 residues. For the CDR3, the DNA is TGTGCCAGCAGTCCCTCGATCTACGAGCAGTACTTC. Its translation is CASSPSIYEQYF.

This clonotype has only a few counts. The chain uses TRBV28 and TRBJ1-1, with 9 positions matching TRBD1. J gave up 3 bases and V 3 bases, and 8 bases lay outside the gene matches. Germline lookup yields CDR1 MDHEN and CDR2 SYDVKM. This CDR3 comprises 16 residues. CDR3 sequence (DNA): TGTGCCAGCAGTTTCTCGGGGACAGGGAAGCACACTGAAGCTTTCTTT. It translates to CASSFSGTGKHTEAFF.

As DNA, the CDR3 is TGCGCCAGCAGTGAGTACGGAGACACCGGGGAGCTGTTTTTT. Translation gives CASSEYGDTGELFF. The V gene is TRBV10-1, the J gene TRBJ2-2; D is ambiguous. The CDR3 runs to 14 residues. V was pared by 1 base and J by 3 bases, with 6 bases between. Per the germline V gene, CDR1 is WNHNN and CDR2 is SYGVQD (reference sequence).

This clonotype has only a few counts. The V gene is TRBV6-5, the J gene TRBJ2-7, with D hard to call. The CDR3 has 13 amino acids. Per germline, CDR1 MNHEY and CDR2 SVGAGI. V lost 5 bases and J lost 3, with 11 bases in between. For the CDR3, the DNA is TGTGCCAGCAGTGACCCTCCGGGCTACGAGCAGTACTTC. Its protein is CASSDPPGYEQYF.

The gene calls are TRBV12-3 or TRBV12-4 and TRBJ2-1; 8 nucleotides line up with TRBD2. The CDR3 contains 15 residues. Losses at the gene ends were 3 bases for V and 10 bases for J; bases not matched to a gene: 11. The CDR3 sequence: CASSLVSGSAGEQFF. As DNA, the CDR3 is TGTGCCAGCAGTTTGGTCAGCGGGAGCGCGGGGGAGCAGTTCTTC.

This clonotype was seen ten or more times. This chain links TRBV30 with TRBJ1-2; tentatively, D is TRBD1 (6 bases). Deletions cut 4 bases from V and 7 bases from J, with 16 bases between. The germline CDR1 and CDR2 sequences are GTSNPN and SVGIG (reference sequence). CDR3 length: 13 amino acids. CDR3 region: CAWTRVGASGYTF. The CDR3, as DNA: TGTGCCTGGACCCGCGTGGGGGCGAGTGGCTACACCTTC.

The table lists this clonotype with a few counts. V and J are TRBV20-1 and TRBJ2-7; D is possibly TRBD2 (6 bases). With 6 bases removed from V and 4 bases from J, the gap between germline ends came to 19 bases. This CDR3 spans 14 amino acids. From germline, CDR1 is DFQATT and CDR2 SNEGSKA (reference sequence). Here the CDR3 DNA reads TGCAGTGCCCAGGCGGGCTCTCGGGGGTACGAGCAGTACTTC. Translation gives CSAQAGSRGYEQYF.